These 21 T cell receptor beta chains came from one sample sequenced in a study of blood T cell repertoires in COVID-19. Here immunoSEQ multiplex PCR was the method, and the copy in TCRdb shows in-frame clones only, minus some. Of about 160,000 clones in the sample, over 70% were seen once. Sequencing was carried out using peripheral blood. These receptors all come from a woman aged 80 or older with active or convalescent COVID-19.

This clone has only a few counts. The CDR3 loop reads CASSSSSGNTIYF. The CDR3 DNA is TGTGCCAGCAGCTCCAGCTCTGGAAACACCATATATTTT. The rearrangement uses TRBV3-1 (or the pseudogene TRBV3-2) and TRBJ1-3; no clear D. Germline CDR1 reads LGHDT; CDR2 reads YNNKEL (reference sequence). The CDR3 runs to 13 residues. V was pared by 5 bases and J by 0 bases, with 5 bases between.

The chain employs TRBV7-9 and TRBJ2-1; 9 bases fit TRBD1. The CDR3 is made up of 13 amino acids. The V and J ends lost 5 bases and 5 bases, in that order; junction bases with no gene match: 1. Germline-derived CDR1 and CDR2 are SEHNR and FQNEAQ (reference sequence). The CDR3 is CASSRQGDNEQFF. CDR3 nucleotide sequence: TGTGCCAGCAGCCGACAGGGGGACAATGAGCAGTTCTTC.

The genes are TRBV4-2 and TRBJ2-2, with 11 bases fitting TRBD2. J lost 3 bases, V lost 6 bases, and 12 bases had no gene match. The CDR3 has 18 amino acids. From germline, CDR1 is LGHNA and CDR2 YNFKEQ. CDR3 nucleotides: TGTGCCAGCAGTCGGGAGGGTAGCGGGGGGGTCGACACCGGGGAGCTGTTTTTT. Encoded protein: CASSREGSGGVDTGELFF.

CDR3 nucleotides: TGTGCCGCGGGACAGTCACGCGAGCAGTACTTC. Encoded protein: CAAGQSREQYF. The rearrangement uses TRBV10-3 and TRBJ2-7, with D perhaps matching TRBD1 (7 bases). Germline-derived CDR1 and CDR2 are ENHRY and SYGVKD. The CDR3 runs to 11 residues. V shed 11 bases and J shed 6 bases, with 14 bases lying between them.

This clone occurred once. This rearrangement joins TRBV19 to TRBJ1-2, with D possibly being TRBD1 (5 bases). V dropped 3 bases and J dropped 1 base, with 12 bases sitting between them. CDR1 is LNHDA and CDR2 is SQIVND in the germline V gene (reference sequence). The CDR3 loop spans 15 amino acids. This chain's CDR3 is CASSILGRINYGYTF. Written as DNA, the CDR3 is TGTGCCAGTAGTATTTTGGGGCGTATTAACTATGGCTACACCTTC.

This chain links TRBV2 with TRBJ1-4; D is possibly TRBD1 (6 bases). CDR1 and CDR2 from the germline V gene are SNHLY and FYNNEI. V lost 6 bases, J lost 2 bases, and 10 bases lay in between. This CDR3 contains 14 residues. CDR3 nucleotide sequence: TGTGCCAGCAGGGGGGGGCCCACTAATGAAAAACTGTTTTTT. Its translation is CASRGGPTNEKLFF.

This clone was observed once. In the same sample, other DNA sequences code for this CDR3. This chain uses TRBV18 with TRBJ1-1, with 8 bases matching TRBD1. The junction had 2 bases not matched to a gene; V was cut back by 3 bases and J by 2 bases. The CDR3 extends over 14 amino acids. The germline gives CDR1 KGHSH, CDR2 LQKENI. The CDR3 coding sequence is TGTGCCAGCTCACCGACAGGGGCAAACACTGAAGCTTTCTTT. Protein: CASSPTGANTEAFF.

V is TRBV7-2 and J is TRBJ2-3; possibly TRBD2 for D (5 bases). V lost 5 bases and J lost 0, with 15 bases in between. CDR1 is SGHTA, CDR2 FQGNSA, per germline. This CDR3 region has 16 residues. Written as DNA, the CDR3 is TGTGCCAGCAGCCCGGAGACTATGCCCAGCACAGATACGCAGTATTTT. This gives the protein CASSPETMPSTDTQYF.

This clone occurred many times. V gene TRBV3-1 (or the pseudogene TRBV3-2) combines with J gene TRBJ1-5; weak D call: TRBD1 (5 bases). With 4 bases removed from V and 6 bases from J, the gap between germline ends came to 13 bases. CDR3 length equals 14 residues. Germline CDR1 LGHDT, CDR2 YNNKEL (reference sequence). The CDR3 spells CASSLRTLGQPQHF. The CDR3, as DNA: TGTGCCAGCAGCCTAAGGACATTGGGTCAGCCCCAGCATTTT.

In this sample, this clone turned up once. The rearrangement joins TRBV10-2 to TRBJ1-5; tentative D call: TRBD1 (5 bases). Germline CDR1 reads WSHSY; CDR2 reads SAAADI. V was cut by 4 bases and J by 7 bases, with 11 bases left in between. The CDR3 is 13 residues long. CDR3 in DNA: TGCGCCAGCAGTGCGGCAGGGAAGCAGCCCCAGCATTTT. Protein product: CASSAAGKQPQHF.

Details on this clone: Other DNA sequences within the sample encode an identical CDR3. V gene TRBV4-3 combines with J gene TRBJ1-5, with a weak D call TRBD1 (6 bases). CDR1 is LGHNA, CDR2 YSLEER, per germline. Trimming stripped 0 bases from V and 1 base from J, with 7 bases between. The CDR3 is 15 residues long. The CDR3 coding sequence is TGCGCCAGCAGCCAAGAAACAGGGAGCAATCAGCCCCAGCATTTT. Translating it yields CASSQETGSNQPQHF.

This rearrangement joins TRBV7-9 to TRBJ2-2; D may be TRBD2 (6 bases). CDR1 is SEHNR and CDR2 is FQNEAQ in the germline V gene (reference sequence). The CDR3 spans 13 residues. Trimming pared 7 bases from V and 4 bases from J, leaving 10 bases between. CDR3 region: CASTWGVTGELFF. The DNA of the CDR3 is TGTGCCAGCACCTGGGGGGTCACCGGGGAGCTGTTTTTT.

The gene calls are TRBV2 and TRBJ1-1, with 7 nucleotides matching TRBD1. Germline values: CDR1 SNHLY, CDR2 FYNNEI. V was pared by 6 bases and J by 1 base, with 5 bases of the junction left unmatched. The CDR3 spans 14 residues. CDR3 sequence (DNA): TGTGCCAGCAGGGATTACAGGGGGAACACTGAAGCTTTCTTT. Translated, it gives CASRDYRGNTEAFF.

The CDR3 DNA follows: TGTGCCAGTAGTATCTCTGGTTCGGTCACTGAAGCTTTCTTT. Protein: CASSISGSVTEAFF. The gene calls are TRBV19 and TRBJ1-1; no clear D gene. From germline, CDR1 is LNHDA and CDR2 SQIVND (reference sequence). V lost 3 bases to trimming and J lost 4 bases, with 12 bases between them. This CDR3 contains 14 residues.

This chain uses TRBV7-2 with TRBJ2-7; the D gene is possibly TRBD1 (6 bases). CDR1 and CDR2 (germline): SGHTA, FQGNSA. Trimming removed 1 base at V and 0 bases at J, with 13 bases between. The CDR3 consists of 16 residues. The CDR3 bases are TGTGCCAGCAGCTTAGGGGCCGGGACAATCTCCTACGAGCAGTACTTC. This translates into CASSLGAGTISYEQYF. The complete variable domain, with remaining parts taken from reference TRBV7-2 and TRBJ2-7, reads GAGVSQSPSNKVTEKGKDVELRCDPISGHTALYWYRQSLGQGLEFLIYFQGNSAPDKSGLPSDRFSAERTGGSVSTLTIQRTQQEDSAVYLCASSLGAGTISYEQYFGPGTRLTVT.

The chain combines TRBV27 with TRBJ1-5; possibly TRBD1 for D (5 bases). Germline V gene data show CDR1 as MNHEY and CDR2 as SMNVEV (reference sequence). CDR3 length: 14 residues. Trimming took off 3 bases at V and 9 bases at J, with 15 bases between the two ends. DNA of the CDR3: TGTGCCAGCAGTTTTGGCCGGGGGTCCTTGCCCCAGCATTTT. It encodes CASSFGRGSLPQHF.

V usage is TRBV7-9 and J usage is TRBJ2-5; no clear D. There are 15 residues in the CDR3. Germline assignment: CDR1 SEHNR and CDR2 FQNEAQ (reference sequence). With 5 bases removed from V and 1 base from J, the gap between germline ends came to 14 bases. CDR3: CASSEEFVSQETQYF. CDR3 in DNA: TGTGCCAGCAGCGAGGAATTTGTCAGCCAAGAGACCCAGTACTTC.

The V gene is TRBV9, the J gene TRBJ1-3, with D possibly TRBD1 on 6 matching bases. The CDR3 totals 15 residues. CDR1 SGDLS and CDR2 YYNGEE come from the germline V gene. The V gene lost 3 bases and the J gene lost 4 bases, with 14 bases spanning the gap. The CDR3 nucleotides read TGTGCCAGCAGCGCCTCGATGGGGGCGGGAAACACCATATATTTT. Translating it yields CASSASMGAGNTIYF.

The rearrangement joins TRBV7-9 to TRBJ1-2, with D possibly matching TRBD1 (6 bases). This CDR3 region has 17 residues. Germline values: CDR1 SEHNR, CDR2 FQNEAQ (reference sequence). V was cut by 4 bases and J by 8 bases, with 26 bases left in between. The CDR3 DNA sequence: TGTGCCAGCAGCTCATCCTCCCGTCCAGGGGCGGTTGGCGGCTACACCTTC. It encodes CASSSSSRPGAVGGYTF.

This chain uses TRBV5-6 with TRBJ2-3; a possible D gene is TRBD1 (6 bases). The CDR3 spans 12 residues. Germline V CDR1 and CDR2: SGHDT, YYEEEE. Trimming took 6 bases from V and 5 from J, leaving 10 bases between them. CDR3 DNA: TGTGCCAGCACCACAGGGCTAGATACGCAGTATTTT. Its translation is CASTTGLDTQYF.

The rearrangement uses TRBV11-2 and TRBJ1-1; 7 nucleotides match TRBD1. Germline V lookup: CDR1 SGHAT, CDR2 FQNNGV. The CDR3 extends over 15 amino acids. The V segment lost 5 bases and the J segment 0 bases; nucleotides outside the gene matches: 6. CDR3 bases: TGTGCCAGCAGCCCCCGGACAGGACTGAACACTGAAGCTTTCTTT. Translation gives CASSPRTGLNTEAFF.